The 10 T cell receptor beta chains given below trace back to one sample, sequenced in a study of beta chain features in type 1 diabetes. Overall study findings and caveats: Type 1 diabetes patients had moderately but significantly shorter TCRB CDR3s in all four CD4+ subsets.

No cognate antigen is known for these TCRs. Expressed TCRB transcripts were sequenced because the isolated RNA had all been reverse transcribed beforehand. This table comes from immunoSEQ multiplex PCR, and its TCRdb copy is limited to in-frame clones, with some not included. This table has about 280,000 clones, 15% appearing once. The sequenced sample consisted of naive CD4+ T cells from blood. The origin of the receptors is a man between 18 and 29 years old with type 1 diabetes.

The V call is TRBV30, the J call TRBJ2-3; 8 bases are shared with TRBD2. The CDR3 loop spans 15 amino acids. The trim removed 1 base at V and 1 base at J, leaving 4 bases unmatched. Germline loops: CDR1 GTSNPN, CDR2 SVGIG (reference sequence). CDR3 in DNA: TGTGCCTGGAGTGGGCATAGCGGGGGCACAGATACGCAGTATTTT. It translates to CAWSGHSGGTDTQYF.

The V gene is TRBV27, the J gene TRBJ1-1; D perhaps matches TRBD1 (6 bases). Trimming took 6 bases from V and 4 from J, leaving 12 bases between them. CDR1 is MNHEY and CDR2 is SMNVEV in the germline V gene (reference sequence). The CDR3 covers 13 residues. CDR3 amino acids: CASSLTGTTEAFF. The CDR3 nucleotides are TGTGCCAGCAGCTTAACAGGGACCACTGAAGCTTTCTTT.

This chain links TRBV7-2 with TRBJ2-1; possibly TRBD2 for D (6 bases). Germline values: CDR1 SGHTA, CDR2 FQGNSA. Trimming removed 0 bases at V and 9 bases at J, with 18 bases between. The CDR3 has 16 residues. DNA of the CDR3: TGTGCCAGCAGCTTAGCCCAGCCCGGGAGTGGAAGTGAGCAGTTCTTC. This gives the protein CASSLAQPGSGSEQFF.

This rearrangement joins TRBV28 to TRBJ2-1, with TRBD2 identical over 8 bases. The V segment lost 4 bases and the J segment 5 bases; nucleotides outside the gene matches: 7. Germline V CDR1 and CDR2: MDHEN, SYDVKM. The CDR3 length is 15 residues. In DNA form, the CDR3 reads TGTGCCAGCAGTTCTCCGGGGGGGCAGGACAATGAGCAGTTCTTC. It translates to CASSSPGGQDNEQFF.

Comment on this clone: The sample holds other DNA sequences that translate to the same CDR3. This rearrangement joins TRBV29-1 to TRBJ2-3; 7 bases are a match to TRBD2. The CDR3 spans 13 residues. V was clipped by 6 bases and J by 2 bases; unmatched bases: 5. Germline V gene lookup returns CDR1 SQVTM and CDR2 ANQGSEA. The CDR3 bases are TGCAGCGTAGCGGGACGTTACACAGATACGCAGTATTTT. Its protein is CSVAGRYTDTQYF.

V usage is TRBV5-6 and J usage is TRBJ2-3; D might be TRBD1 (5 bases). The length of the CDR3 is 16 residues. Germline V gene sequence: CDR1 SGHDT, CDR2 YYEEEE. Trimming removed 4 bases from V and 0 bases from J, with 15 bases in between. This chain's CDR3 is CASSLNWGSSTDTQYF. The CDR3 DNA is TGTGCCAGCAGCCTGAATTGGGGCAGTAGCACAGATACGCAGTATTTT. The entire variable domain, with the rest obtained from reference TRBV5-6 and TRBJ2-3, is as follows: DAGVTQSPTHLIKTRGQQVTLRCSPKSGHDTVSWYQQALGQGPQFIFQYYEEEERQRGNFPDRFSGHQFPNYSSELNVNALLLGDSALYLCASSLNWGSSTDTQYFGPGTRLTVL.

This clone has only a few counts. The chain couples TRBV7-2 to TRBJ2-2; D uncertain. The ends were cut back, 2 bases at V and 3 bases at J, with 10 bases in the middle. Per the germline V gene, CDR1 is SGHTA and CDR2 is FQGNSA. The CDR3 runs to 15 residues. The CDR3 sequence: CASSLYYIHTGELFF. DNA for the CDR3: TGTGCCAGCAGCTTATATTACATTCACACCGGGGAGCTGTTTTTT.

In DNA, the CDR3 is TGCAGTGCTAGGTGGGCCTATGGCTACACCTTC. It translates to CSARWAYGYTF. V and J are TRBV20-1 and TRBJ1-2; D is uncertain. Germline V gene data show CDR1 as DFQATT and CDR2 as SNEGSKA (reference sequence). The CDR3 loop spans 11 amino acids. Trimming removed 3 bases from V and 4 bases from J, with 6 bases in between.

The chain joins TRBV23-1 to TRBJ2-7; D possibly corresponds to TRBD1 (6 bases). TRBV23-1 is reported as an ORF; its role is uncertain. Deletions cut 1 base from V and 2 bases from J, with 18 bases between. This CDR3 has 17 amino acids. DNA of the CDR3: TGCGCCAGCAGTCAATTGCCCCCAGACAGGAGGACCTACGAGCAGTACTTC. As protein: CASSQLPPDRRTYEQYF.

The CDR3 region has the DNA TGTGCCAGCAGTTTGGCCAGGGGTACTGGAGGCTACACCTTC. It translates to CASSLARGTGGYTF. V usage is TRBV27 and J usage is TRBJ1-2; D might be TRBD1 (6 bases). In germline, CDR1 is MNHEY, CDR2 SMNVEV (reference sequence). The germline V and J ends were trimmed by 3 bases and 8 bases, with 16 bases remaining between them. The CDR3 has 14 residues.